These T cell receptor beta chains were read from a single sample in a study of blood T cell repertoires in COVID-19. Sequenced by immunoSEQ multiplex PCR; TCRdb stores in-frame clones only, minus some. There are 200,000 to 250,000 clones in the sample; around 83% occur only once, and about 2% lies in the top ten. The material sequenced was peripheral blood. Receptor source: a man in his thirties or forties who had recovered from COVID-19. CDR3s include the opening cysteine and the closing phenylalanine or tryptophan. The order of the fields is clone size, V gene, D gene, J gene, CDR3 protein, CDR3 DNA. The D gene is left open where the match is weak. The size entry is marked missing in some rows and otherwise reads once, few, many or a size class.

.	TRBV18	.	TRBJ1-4	CASSPSTGYEKLFF	TGTGCCAGCTCACCCTCTACAGGGTATGAAAAACTGTTTTTT
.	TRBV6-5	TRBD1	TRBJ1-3	CASSYSTGTGNTIYF	TGTGCCAGCAGTTACTCGACAGGGACTGGAAACACCATATATTTT
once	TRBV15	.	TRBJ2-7	CATSRDGSGRAEQYF	TGTGCCACCAGCAGAGATGGGAGCGGGCGGGCCGAGCAGTACTTC
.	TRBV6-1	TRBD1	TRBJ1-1	CASSGQGGSLGTEAFF	TGTGCCAGCAGTGGACAGGGGGGTTCTCTTGGAACTGAAGCTTTCTTT
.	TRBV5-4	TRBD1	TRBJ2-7	CASSSRDRGRHEQYF	TGTGCCAGCAGCTCCCGGGACAGGGGGCGCCACGAGCAGTACTTC
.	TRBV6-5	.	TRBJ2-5	CASSYSGKTQYF	TGTGCCAGCAGTTATTCAGGGAAGACCCAGTACTTC
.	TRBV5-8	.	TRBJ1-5	CASSPRLQPQHF	TGTGCCAGCAGCCCTAGGCTTCAGCCCCAGCATTTT
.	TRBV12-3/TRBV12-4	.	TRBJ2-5	CASSFLETQYF	TGTGCCAGCAGTTTCTTAGAGACCCAGTACTTC
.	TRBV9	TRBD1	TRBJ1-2	CASSEHTGGAYGYTF	TGTGCCAGCAGCGAGCACACAGGGGGAGCCTATGGCTACACCTTC
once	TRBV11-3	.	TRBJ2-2	CASSPDSAWAGELFF	TGTGCCAGCAGCCCCGATAGCGCGTGGGCCGGGGAGCTGTTTTTT
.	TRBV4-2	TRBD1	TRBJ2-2	CASSQGTGRTGELFF	TGTGCCAGCAGCCAAGGGACAGGCAGGACCGGGGAGCTGTTTTTT
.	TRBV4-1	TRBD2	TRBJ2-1	CASSVTSGGGNEQFF	TGCGCCAGCAGCGTAACTAGCGGGGGAGGGAATGAGCAGTTCTTC
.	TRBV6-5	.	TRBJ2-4	CASSYSPTVAKNIQYF	TGTGCCAGCAGTTACTCCCCGACAGTAGCCAAAAACATTCAGTACTTC
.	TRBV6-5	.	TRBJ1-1	CASNDRLRAFF	TGTGCCAGCAACGACAGGTTGAGAGCTTTCTTT
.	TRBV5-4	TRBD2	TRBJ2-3	CASSKRGGLDTQYF	TGTGCCAGCAGCAAGCGGGGGGGGTTAGATACGCAGTATTTT
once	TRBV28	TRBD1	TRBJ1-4	CASSSDNPGQEKLFF	TGTGCCAGCAGTTCAGATAATCCGGGACAGGAAAAACTGTTTTTT
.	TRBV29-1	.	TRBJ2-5	CSVLTGRARETQYF	TGCAGCGTCCTAACAGGGAGGGCGAGAGAGACCCAGTACTTC
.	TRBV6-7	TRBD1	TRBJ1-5	CASSGQGLNYQPQHF	TGTGCCAGCAGTGGACAGGGGCTCAACTATCAGCCCCAGCATTTT
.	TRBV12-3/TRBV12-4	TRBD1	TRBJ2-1	CASSWDSFNEQFF	TGTGCCAGCAGTTGGGACAGCTTCAATGAGCAGTTCTTC
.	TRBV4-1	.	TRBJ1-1	CASSQVGRKAFF	TGCGCCAGCAGCCAAGTAGGGAGAAAAGCTTTCTTT
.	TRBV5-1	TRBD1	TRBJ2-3	CASSRQGTDTQYF	TGCGCCAGCAGCCGACAGGGGACAGATACGCAGTATTTT
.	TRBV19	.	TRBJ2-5	CASSGGAQETQYF	TGTGCCAGTAGTGGCGGGGCACAAGAGACCCAGTACTTC